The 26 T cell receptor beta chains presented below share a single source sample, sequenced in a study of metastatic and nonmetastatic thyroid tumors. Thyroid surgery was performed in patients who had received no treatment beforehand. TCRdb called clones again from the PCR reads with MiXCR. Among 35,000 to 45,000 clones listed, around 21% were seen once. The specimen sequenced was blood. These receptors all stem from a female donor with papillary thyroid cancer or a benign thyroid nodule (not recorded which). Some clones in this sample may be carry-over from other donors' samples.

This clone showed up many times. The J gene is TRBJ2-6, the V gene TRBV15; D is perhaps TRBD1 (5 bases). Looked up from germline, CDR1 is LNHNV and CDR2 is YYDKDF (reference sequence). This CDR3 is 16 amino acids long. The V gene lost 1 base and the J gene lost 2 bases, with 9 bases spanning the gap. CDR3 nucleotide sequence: TGTGCCACCAGCAGAGTAGCAGGGACTGGGGCCAACGTCCTGACTTTC. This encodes CATSRVAGTGANVLTF.

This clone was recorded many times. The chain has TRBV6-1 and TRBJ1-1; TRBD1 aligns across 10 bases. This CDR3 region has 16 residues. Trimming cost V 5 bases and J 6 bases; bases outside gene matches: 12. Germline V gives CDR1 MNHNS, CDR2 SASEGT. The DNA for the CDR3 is TGTGCCAGCAGTCGACCTCAGACAGGGGGCGTCCCTGAAGCTTTCTTT. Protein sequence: CASSRPQTGGVPEAFF.

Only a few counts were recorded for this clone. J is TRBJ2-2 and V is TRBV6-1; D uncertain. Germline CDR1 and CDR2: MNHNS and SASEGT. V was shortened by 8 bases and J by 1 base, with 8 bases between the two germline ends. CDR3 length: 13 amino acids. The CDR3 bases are TGTGCCAGCCTGTGGCTGAACACCGGGGAGCTGTTTTTT. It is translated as CASLWLNTGELFF.

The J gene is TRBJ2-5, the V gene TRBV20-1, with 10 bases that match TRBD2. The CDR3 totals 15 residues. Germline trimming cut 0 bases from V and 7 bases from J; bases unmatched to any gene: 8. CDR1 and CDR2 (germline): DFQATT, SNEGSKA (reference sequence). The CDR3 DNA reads TGCAGTGCTAGAGATTGGCTAGCGGGAGAGGCGACCCAGTACTTC. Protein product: CSARDWLAGEATQYF.

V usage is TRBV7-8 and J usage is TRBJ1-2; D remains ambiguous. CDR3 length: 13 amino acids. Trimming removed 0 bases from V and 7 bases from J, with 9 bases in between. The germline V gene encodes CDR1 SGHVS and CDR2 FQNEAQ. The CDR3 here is CASSLAFGSGYTF. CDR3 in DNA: TGTGCCAGCAGCTTAGCGTTCGGGTCTGGCTACACCTTC.

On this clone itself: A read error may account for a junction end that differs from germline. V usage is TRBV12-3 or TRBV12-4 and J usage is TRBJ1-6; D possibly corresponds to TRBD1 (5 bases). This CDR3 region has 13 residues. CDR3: CASSLRQFSPLRF. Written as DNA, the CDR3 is TGTGCCAGCAGCTTAAGACAGTTTTCACCCCTACGCTTT.

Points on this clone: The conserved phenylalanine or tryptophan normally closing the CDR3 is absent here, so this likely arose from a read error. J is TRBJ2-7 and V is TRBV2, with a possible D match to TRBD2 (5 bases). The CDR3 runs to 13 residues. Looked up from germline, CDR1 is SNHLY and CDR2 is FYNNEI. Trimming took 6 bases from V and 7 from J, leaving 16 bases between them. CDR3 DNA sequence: TGTGCCAGCAGCAGGACTTCCCCGCCAGAGCAGTACTTG. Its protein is CASSRTSPPEQYL.

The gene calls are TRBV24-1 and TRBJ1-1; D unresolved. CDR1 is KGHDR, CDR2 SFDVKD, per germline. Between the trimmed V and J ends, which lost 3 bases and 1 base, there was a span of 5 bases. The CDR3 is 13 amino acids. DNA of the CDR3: TGTGCCACCAGTGATGAAAAGAACACTGAAGCTTTCTTT. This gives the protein CATSDEKNTEAFF.

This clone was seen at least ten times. CDR3 region: CSAINGREGGASYNEQFF. The CDR3 DNA is TGCAGTGCTATTAATGGCAGGGAGGGGGGTGCGTCCTACAATGAGCAGTTCTTC. V is TRBV20-1 and J is TRBJ2-1; D is possibly TRBD2 (7 bases). In germline, CDR1 is DFQATT, CDR2 SNEGSKA (reference sequence). V was trimmed by 4 bases and J by 1 base, leaving 23 bases between them. CDR3 size: 18 residues.

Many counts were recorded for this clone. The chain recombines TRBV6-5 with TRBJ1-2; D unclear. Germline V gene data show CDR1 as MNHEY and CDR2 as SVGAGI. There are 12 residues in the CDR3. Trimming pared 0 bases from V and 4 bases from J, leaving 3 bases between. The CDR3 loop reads CASSYSGYGYTF. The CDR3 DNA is TGTGCCAGCAGTTACTCTGGCTATGGCTACACCTTC.

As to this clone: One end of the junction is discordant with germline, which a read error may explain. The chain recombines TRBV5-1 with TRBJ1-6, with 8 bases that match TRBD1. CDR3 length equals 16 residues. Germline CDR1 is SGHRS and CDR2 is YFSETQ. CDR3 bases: TGCGCCAGCAGCCTATCAGGGGGCGCAGAACGCTCACCACTCCACTTT. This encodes CASSLSGGAERSPLHF.

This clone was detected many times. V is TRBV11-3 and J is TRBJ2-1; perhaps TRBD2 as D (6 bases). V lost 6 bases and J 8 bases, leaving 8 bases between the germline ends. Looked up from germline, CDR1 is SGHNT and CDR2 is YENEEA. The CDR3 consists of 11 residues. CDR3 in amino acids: CASSWRDEQFF. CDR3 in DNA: TGTGCCAGCAGTTGGAGGGATGAGCAGTTCTTC.

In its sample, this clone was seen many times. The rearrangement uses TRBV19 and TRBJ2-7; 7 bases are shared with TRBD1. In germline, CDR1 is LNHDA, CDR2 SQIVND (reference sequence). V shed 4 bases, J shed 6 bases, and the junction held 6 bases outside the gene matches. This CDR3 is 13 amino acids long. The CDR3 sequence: CASSTKTGSEQYF. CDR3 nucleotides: TGTGCCAGTAGTACCAAGACAGGGTCCGAGCAGTACTTC. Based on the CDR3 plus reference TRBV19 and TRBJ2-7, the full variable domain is DGGITQSPKYLFRKEGQNVTLSCEQNLNHDAMYWYRQDPGQGLRLIYYSQIVNDFQKGDIAEGYSVSREKKESFPLTVTSAQKNPTAFYLCASSTKTGSEQYFGPGTRLTVT.

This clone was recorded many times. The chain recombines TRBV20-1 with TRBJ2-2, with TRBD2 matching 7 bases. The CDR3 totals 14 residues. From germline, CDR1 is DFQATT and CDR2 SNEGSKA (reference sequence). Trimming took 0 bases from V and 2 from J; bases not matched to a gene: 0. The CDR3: CSAREGLNTGELFF. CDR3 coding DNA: TGCAGTGCTAGAGAGGGACTAAACACCGGGGAGCTGTTTTTT.

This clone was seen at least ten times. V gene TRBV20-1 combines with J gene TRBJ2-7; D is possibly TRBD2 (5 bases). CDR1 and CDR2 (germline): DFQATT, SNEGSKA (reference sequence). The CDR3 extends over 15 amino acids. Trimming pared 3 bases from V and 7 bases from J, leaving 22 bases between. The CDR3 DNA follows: TGCAGTGCTAGGGGGTTGGGGAGCGTCAAGTTTGAGCAGTACTTC. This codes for CSARGLGSVKFEQYF.

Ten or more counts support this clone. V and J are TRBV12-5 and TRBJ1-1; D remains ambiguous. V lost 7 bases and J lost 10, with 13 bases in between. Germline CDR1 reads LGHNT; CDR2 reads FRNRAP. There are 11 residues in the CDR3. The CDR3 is CASVLSVVAFF. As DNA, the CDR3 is TGTGCTAGTGTTTTATCGGTGGTAGCTTTCTTT.

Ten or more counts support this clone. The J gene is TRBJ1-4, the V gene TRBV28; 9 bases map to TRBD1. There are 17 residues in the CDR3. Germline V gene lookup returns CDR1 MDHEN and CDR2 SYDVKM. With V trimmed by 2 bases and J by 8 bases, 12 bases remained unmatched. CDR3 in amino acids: CASSLNDLRTGDEKLFF. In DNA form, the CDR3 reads TGTGCCAGCAGTTTAAATGATCTGAGGACAGGGGACGAAAAACTGTTTTTT.

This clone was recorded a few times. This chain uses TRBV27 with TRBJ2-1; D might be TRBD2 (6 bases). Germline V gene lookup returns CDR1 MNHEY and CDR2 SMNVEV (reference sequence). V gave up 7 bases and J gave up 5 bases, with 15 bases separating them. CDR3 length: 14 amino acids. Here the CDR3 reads CASTPVLADNEQFF. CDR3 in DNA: TGTGCCAGCACCCCCGTACTAGCCGACAATGAGCAGTTCTTC.

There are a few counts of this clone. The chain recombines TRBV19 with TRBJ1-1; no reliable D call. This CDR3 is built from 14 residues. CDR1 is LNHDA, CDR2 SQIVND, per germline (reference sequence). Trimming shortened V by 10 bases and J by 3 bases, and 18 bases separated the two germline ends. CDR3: CATSPLGEDTEAFF. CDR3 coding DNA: TGTGCCACCTCTCCCCTGGGAGAGGACACTGAAGCTTTCTTT. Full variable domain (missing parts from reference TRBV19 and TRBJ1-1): DGGITQSPKYLFRKEGQNVTLSCEQNLNHDAMYWYRQDPGQGLRLIYYSQIVNDFQKGDIAEGYSVSREKKESFPLTVTSAQKNPTAFYLCATSPLGEDTEAFFGQGTRLTVV.

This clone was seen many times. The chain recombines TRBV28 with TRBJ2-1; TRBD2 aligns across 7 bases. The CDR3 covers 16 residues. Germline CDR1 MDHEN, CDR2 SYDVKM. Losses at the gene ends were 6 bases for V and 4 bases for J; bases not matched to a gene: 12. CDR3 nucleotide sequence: TGTGCCAGCAGCTTGCCGGGGGGAGGGCAATACAATGAGCAGTTCTTC. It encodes CASSLPGGGQYNEQFF.

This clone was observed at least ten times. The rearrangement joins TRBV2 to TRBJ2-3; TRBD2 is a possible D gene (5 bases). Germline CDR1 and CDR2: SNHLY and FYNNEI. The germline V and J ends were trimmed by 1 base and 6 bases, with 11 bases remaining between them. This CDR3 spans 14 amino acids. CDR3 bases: TGTGCCAGCAGTGAAGGGCTAGCATCCGATACGCAGTATTTT. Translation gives CASSEGLASDTQYF.

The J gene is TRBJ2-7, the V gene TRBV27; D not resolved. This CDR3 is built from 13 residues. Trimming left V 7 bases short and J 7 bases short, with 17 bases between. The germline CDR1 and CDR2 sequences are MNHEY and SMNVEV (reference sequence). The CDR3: CASKSWTFGEQYF. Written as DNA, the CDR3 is TGTGCCAGCAAATCCTGGACCTTTGGGGAGCAGTACTTC.

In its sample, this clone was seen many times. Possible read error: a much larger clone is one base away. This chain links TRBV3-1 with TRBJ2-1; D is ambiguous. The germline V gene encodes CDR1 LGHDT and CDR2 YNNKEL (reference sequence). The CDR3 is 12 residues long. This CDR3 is CTSSQTYNEQFF. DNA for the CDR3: TGTACCAGCAGCCAAACTTACAATGAGCAGTTCTTC.

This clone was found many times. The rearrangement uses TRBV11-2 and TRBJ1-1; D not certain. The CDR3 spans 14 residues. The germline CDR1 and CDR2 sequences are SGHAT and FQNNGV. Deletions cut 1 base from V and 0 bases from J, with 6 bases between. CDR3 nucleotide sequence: TGTGCCAGCAGCTTAGTTCCAGTGAACACTGAAGCTTTCTTT. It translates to CASSLVPVNTEAFF.

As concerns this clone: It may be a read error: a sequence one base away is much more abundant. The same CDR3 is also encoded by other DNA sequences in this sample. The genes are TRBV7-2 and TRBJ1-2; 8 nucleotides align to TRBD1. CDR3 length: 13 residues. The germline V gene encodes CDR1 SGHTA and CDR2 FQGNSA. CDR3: CAGSSGQGYGYTF. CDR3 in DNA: TGTGCCGGCAGCTCAGGACAGGGCTATGGCTACACCTTC.

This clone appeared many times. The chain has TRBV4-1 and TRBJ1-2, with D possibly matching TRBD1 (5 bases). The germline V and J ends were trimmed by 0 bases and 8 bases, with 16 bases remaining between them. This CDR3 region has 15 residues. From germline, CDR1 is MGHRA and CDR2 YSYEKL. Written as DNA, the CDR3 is TGCGCCAGCAGCCAAGATGCGGCCAGGGTCGACGGCTACACCTTC. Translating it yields CASSQDAARVDGYTF.